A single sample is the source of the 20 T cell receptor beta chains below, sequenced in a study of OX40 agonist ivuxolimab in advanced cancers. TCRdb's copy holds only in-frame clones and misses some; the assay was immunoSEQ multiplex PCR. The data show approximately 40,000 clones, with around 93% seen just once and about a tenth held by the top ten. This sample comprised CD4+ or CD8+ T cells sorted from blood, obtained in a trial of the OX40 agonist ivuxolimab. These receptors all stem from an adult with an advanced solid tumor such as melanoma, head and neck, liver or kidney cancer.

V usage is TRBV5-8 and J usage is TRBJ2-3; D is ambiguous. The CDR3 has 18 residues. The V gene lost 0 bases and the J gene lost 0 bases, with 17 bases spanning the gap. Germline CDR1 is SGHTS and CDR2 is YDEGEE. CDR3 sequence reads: CASSLGAGPRPSTDTQYF. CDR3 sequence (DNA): TGTGCCAGCAGCTTGGGCGCAGGACCACGACCTAGCACAGATACGCAGTATTTT.

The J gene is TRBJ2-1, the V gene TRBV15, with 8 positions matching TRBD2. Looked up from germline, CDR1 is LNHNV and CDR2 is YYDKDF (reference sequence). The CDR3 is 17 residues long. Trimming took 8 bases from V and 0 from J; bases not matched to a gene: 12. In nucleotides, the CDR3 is TGTGCCACCTTCGACGCCATAGCGGGGAGCTCCTACAATGAGCAGTTCTTC. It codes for CATFDAIAGSSYNEQFF.

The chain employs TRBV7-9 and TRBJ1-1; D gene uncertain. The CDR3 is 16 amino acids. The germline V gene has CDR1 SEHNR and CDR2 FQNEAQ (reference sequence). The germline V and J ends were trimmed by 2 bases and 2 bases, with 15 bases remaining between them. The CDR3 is CASSLFFPWDNTEAFF. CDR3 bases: TGTGCCAGCAGCTTATTTTTCCCATGGGATAACACTGAAGCTTTCTTT. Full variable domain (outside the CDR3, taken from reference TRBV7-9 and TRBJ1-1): DTGVSQNPRHKITKRGQNVTFRCDPISEHNRLYWYRQTLGQGPEFLTYFQNEAQLEKSRLLSDRFSAERPKGSFSTLEIQRTEQGDSAMYLCASSLFFPWDNTEAFFGQGTRLTVV.

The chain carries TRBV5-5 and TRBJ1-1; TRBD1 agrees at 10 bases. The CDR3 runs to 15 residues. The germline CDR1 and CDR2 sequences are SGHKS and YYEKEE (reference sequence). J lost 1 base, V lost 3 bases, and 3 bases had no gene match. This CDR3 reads CASSSRTGGNTEAFF. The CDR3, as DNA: TGTGCCAGCAGCTCTCGGACAGGGGGGAACACTGAAGCTTTCTTT. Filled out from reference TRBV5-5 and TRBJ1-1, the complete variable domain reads DAGVTQSPTHLIKTRGQQVTLRCSPISGHKSVSWYQQVLGQGPQFIFQYYEKEERGRGNFPDRFSARQFPNYSSELNVNALLLGDSALYLCASSSRTGGNTEAFFGQGTRLTVV.

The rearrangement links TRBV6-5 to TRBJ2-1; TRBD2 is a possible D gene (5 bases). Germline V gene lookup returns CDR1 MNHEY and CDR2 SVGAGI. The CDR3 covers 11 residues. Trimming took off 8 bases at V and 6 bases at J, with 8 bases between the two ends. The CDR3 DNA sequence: TGTGCCAGCTATAGCGTCAATGAGCAGTTCTTC. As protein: CASYSVNEQFF.

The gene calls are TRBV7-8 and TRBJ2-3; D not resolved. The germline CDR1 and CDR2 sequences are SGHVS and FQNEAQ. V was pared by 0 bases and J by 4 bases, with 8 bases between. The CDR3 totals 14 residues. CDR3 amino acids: CASSLAGTADTQYF. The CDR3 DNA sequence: TGTGCCAGCAGCTTAGCGGGAACCGCAGATACGCAGTATTTT.

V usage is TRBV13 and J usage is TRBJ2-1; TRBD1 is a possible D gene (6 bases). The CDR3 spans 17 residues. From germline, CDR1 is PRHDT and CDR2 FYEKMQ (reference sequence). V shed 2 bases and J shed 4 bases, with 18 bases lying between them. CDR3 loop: CASSLQGPGAEYNEQFF. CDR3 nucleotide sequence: TGTGCCAGCAGCTTACAGGGGCCCGGAGCGGAGTACAATGAGCAGTTCTTC. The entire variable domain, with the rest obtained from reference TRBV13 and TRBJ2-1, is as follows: AAGVIQSPRHLIKEKRETATLKCYPIPRHDTVYWYQQGPGQDPQFLISFYEKMQSDKGSIPDRFSAQQFSDYHSELNMSSLELGDSALYFCASSLQGPGAEYNEQFFGPGTRLTVL.

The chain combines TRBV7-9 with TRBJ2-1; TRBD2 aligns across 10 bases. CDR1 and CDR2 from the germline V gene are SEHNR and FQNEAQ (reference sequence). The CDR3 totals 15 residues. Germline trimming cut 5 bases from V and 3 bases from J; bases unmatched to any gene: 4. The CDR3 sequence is CASSGSGGIYNEQFF. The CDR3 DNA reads TGTGCCAGCAGCGGTAGCGGGGGGATCTACAATGAGCAGTTCTTC. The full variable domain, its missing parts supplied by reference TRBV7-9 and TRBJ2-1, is DTGVSQNPRHKITKRGQNVTFRCDPISEHNRLYWYRQTLGQGPEFLTYFQNEAQLEKSRLLSDRFSAERPKGSFSTLEIQRTEQGDSAMYLCASSGSGGIYNEQFFGPGTRLTVL.

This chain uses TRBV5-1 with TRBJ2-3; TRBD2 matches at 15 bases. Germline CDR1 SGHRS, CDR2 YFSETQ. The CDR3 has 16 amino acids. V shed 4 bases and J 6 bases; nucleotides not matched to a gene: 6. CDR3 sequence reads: CASSGLAGGPGDTQYF. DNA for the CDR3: TGCGCCAGCAGCGGACTAGCGGGAGGGCCCGGGGATACGCAGTATTTT.

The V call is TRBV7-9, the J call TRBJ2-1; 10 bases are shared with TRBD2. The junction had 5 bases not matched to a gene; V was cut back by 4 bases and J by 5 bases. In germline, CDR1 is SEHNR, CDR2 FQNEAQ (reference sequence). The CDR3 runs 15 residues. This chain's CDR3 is CASSSLAGAHNEQFF. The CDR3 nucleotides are TGTGCCAGCAGCTCCCTAGCGGGAGCCCACAATGAGCAGTTCTTC.

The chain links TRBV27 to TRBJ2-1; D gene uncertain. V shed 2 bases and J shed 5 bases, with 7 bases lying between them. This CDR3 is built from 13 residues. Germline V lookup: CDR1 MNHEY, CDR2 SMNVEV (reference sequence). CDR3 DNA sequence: TGTGCCAGCAGTTTAAGCAGGCACAATGAGCAGTTCTTC. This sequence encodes CASSLSRHNEQFF.

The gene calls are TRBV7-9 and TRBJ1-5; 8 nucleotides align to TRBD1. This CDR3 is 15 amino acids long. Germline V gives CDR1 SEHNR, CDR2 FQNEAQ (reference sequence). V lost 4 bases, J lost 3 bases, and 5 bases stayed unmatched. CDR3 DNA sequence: TGTGCCAGCAGCTGGGGGACAGGTTCCAATCAGCCCCAGCATTTT. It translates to CASSWGTGSNQPQHF.

The CDR3 here is CASSLGQQLYGYTF. DNA for the CDR3: TGTGCCAGCAGCTTGGGGCAGCAGCTCTATGGCTACACCTTC. This sequence joins TRBV5-6 and TRBJ1-2; no reliable D call. The CDR3 contains 14 residues. The V end lost 0 bases, the J end lost 4 bases, and 10 bases lay between the germline ends. The germline gives CDR1 SGHDT, CDR2 YYEEEE.

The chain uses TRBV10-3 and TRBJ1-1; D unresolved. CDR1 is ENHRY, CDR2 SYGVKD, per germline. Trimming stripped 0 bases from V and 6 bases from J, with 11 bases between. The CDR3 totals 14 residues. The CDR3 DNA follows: TGTGCCATCAGTGAGTCTTATCCACCCCCTGAAGCTTTCTTT. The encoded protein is CAISESYPPPEAFF.

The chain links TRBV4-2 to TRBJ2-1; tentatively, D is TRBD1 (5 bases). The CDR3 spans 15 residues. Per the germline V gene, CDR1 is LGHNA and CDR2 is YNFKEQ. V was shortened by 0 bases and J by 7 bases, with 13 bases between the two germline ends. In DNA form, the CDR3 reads TGTGCCAGCAGCCAAGATAAAGGGGAAGGGAATGAGCAGTTCTTC. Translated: CASSQDKGEGNEQFF.

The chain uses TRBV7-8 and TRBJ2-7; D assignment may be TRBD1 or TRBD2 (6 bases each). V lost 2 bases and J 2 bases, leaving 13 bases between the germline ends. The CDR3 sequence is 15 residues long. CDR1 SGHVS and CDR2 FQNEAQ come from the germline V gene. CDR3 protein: CASSLWGRGPYEQYF. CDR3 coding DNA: TGTGCCAGCAGCTTATGGGGTCGGGGGCCCTACGAGCAGTACTTC. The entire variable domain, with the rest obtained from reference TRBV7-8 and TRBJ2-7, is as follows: GAGVSQSPRYKVAKRGQDVALRCDPISGHVSLFWYQQALGQGPEFLTYFQNEAQLDKSGLPSDRFFAERPEGSVSTLKIQRTQQEDSAVYLCASSLWGRGPYEQYFGPGTRLTVT.

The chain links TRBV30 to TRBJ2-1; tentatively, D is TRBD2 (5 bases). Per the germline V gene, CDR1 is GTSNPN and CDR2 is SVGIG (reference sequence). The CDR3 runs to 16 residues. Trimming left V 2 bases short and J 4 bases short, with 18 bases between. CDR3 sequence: CAWSPGAGPGYNEQFF. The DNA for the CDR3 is TGTGCCTGGAGTCCGGGCGCGGGTCCTGGGTACAATGAGCAGTTCTTC.

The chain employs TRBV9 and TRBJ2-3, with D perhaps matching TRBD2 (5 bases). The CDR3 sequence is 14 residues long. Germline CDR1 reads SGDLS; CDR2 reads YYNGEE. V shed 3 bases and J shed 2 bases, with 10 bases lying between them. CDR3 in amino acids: CASSGSGPTDTQYF. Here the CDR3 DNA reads TGTGCCAGCAGCGGAAGCGGCCCCACAGATACGCAGTATTTT.

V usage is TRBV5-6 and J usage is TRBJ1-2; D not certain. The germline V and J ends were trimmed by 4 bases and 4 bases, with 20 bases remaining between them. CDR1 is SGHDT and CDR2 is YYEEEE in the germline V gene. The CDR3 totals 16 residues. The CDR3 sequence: CASSPPGRNHFYGYTF. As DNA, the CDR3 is TGTGCCAGCAGCCCTCCGGGCAGAAACCACTTCTATGGCTACACCTTC. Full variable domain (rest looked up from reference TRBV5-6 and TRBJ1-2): DAGVTQSPTHLIKTRGQQVTLRCSPKSGHDTVSWYQQALGQGPQFIFQYYEEEERQRGNFPDRFSGHQFPNYSSELNVNALLLGDSALYLCASSPPGRNHFYGYTFGSGTRLTVV.

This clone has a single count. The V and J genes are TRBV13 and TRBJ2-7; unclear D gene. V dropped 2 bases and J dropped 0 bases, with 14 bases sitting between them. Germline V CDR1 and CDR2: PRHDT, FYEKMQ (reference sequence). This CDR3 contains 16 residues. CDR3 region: CASSLNMGMSSYEQYF. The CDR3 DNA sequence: TGTGCCAGCAGCTTAAATATGGGGATGAGCTCCTACGAGCAGTACTTC.